This record looks at one T cell receptor (beta chain) sequence and its context. Its specificity is unknown. Only in-frame clones appear in the TCRdb table, and some are missing; sequencing was by immunoSEQ multiplex PCR. The data hold 85,000 to 110,000 clones, with around 91% observed a single time. These data are taken from a study of T cell responses to AZD1222 COVID-19 vaccine. CDR3 length: 13 amino acids. Germline CDR1 is MNHEY and CDR2 is SVGEGT. The ends were cut back, 0 bases at V and 6 bases at J, with 8 bases in the middle. Study-level points and caveats: Repertoire sampling happened only post peak T cell response. Spike-specific TCR breadth and depth were elevated following two AZD1222 doses. Among vaccine-associated CD4 TCRs, coverage spanned spike, with dominance at 160-218 and 743-854. There were mostly white British donors and more females than males, and clonal diversity was possibly underestimated.

This clonotype was sampled from an adult in good health. Material: peripheral blood, obtained on day 0 of AZD1222 vaccination. The chain uses TRBV6-2 or TRBV6-3 and TRBJ1-2, with D possibly being TRBD1 (5 bases). CDR3 in amino acids: CASSYSETDGYTF. The CDR3 region has the DNA TGTGCCAGCAGTTACTCAGAGACAGATGGCTACACCTTC.